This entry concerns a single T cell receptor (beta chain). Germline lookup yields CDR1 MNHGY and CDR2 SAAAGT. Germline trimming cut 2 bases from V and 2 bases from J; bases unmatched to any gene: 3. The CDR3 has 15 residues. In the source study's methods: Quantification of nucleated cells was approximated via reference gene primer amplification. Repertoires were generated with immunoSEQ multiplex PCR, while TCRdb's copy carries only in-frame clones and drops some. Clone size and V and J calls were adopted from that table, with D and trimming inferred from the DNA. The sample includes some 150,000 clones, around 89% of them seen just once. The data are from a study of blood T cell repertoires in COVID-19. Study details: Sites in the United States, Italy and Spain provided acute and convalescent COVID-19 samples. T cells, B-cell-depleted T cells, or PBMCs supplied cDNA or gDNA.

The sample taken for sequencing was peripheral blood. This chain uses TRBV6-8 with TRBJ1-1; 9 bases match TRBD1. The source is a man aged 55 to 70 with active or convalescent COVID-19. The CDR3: CASSYRDRDNTEAFF. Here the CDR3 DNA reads TGTGCCAGCAGTTACAGGGACAGGGACAACACTGAAGCTTTCTTT.